These T cell receptor beta chains were read from a single sample in a study of CD8 T cells in ankylosing spondylitis. MiXCR was run by TCRdb on the 5' RACE reads, yielding one entry per CDR3 protein. The profile shows more than 300,000 distinct CDR3 sequences, 9.5% to 13% of them singletons. The sample comprised blood, either unsorted or a sorted T cell fraction (not recorded which). These receptors all come from a female donor with ankylosing spondylitis or in good health (not recorded which). Each CDR3 is given with its conserved first and last residue. Each record gives: CDR3 length, D gene, clone size, V gene, J gene, CDR3 protein, CDR3 DNA. The D gene is left open where the match is weak. Size is stated for part of the rows, as once, few or many counts, or as a class when the clone is expanded.

>14|.|many|TRBV10-3|TRBJ1-1
CAISEGLMNTEAFF
TGTGCCATCAGTGAAGGGCTAATGAACACTGAAGCTTTCTTT
>19|TRBD1|once|TRBV15|TRBJ2-5
CATSRDLSGTGVLAETQYF
TGTGCCACCAGCAGAGATCTATCCGGGACAGGGGTCCTCGCGGAGACCCAGTACTTC
>20|TRBD1|many|TRBV5-1|TRBJ2-4
CASSSRVQGSTTLAKNIQYF
TGCGCCAGCAGCTCGAGAGTACAGGGGTCTACTACGTTAGCCAAAAACATTCAGTACTTC
>16|.|many|TRBV5-5|TRBJ2-2
CASSSTSTSGAGELFF
TGTGCCAGCAGCAGCACTAGCACCTCTGGGGCCGGGGAGCTGTTTTTT
>13|.|many|TRBV20-1|TRBJ2-3
CSARSWNTDTQYF
TGCAGTGCCAGATCATGGAACACAGATACGCAGTATTTT
>15|.|few|TRBV5-1|TRBJ2-7
CASSQPGLSSYEQYF
TGCGCCAGCAGCCAGCCGGGACTTAGCTCCTACGAGCAGTACTTC
>15|.|.|TRBV7-2|TRBJ2-2
CASSSIRTNTGELFF
TGTGCCAGCAGCTCAATCAGAACGAACACCGGGGAGCTGTTTTTT
>14|.|.|TRBV19|TRBJ2-5
CASSIKSRQETQYF
TGTGCCAGTAGTATAAAGAGCAGACAAGAGACCCAGTACTTC
>13|.|many|TRBV20-1|TRBJ1-2
CSARVQEGYGYTF
TGCAGTGCTAGAGTTCAGGAAGGCTATGGCTACACCTTC
>15|.|many|TRBV4-1|TRBJ1-2
CASSPTPGGNYGYTF
TGCGCCAGCAGCCCGACACCGGGCGGTAACTATGGCTACACCTTC
>14|TRBD1|many|TRBV5-1|TRBJ2-7
CASSHGTGSYEQYF
TGCGCCAGTAGCCACGGGACAGGTTCCTACGAGCAGTACTTC
>14|.|many|TRBV7-3|TRBJ2-1
CASSPGPKGGEQFF
TGTGCCAGCAGCCCCGGGCCCAAAGGGGGTGAGCAGTTCTTC
>15|TRBD2|.|TRBV20-1|TRBJ2-2
CSAPSSGRRTGELFF
TGCAGTGCTCCATCTAGCGGGAGGCGGACCGGGGAGCTGTTTTTT
>17|.|few|TRBV4-2|TRBJ2-3
CASSQGNGGTPPDTQYF
TGTGCCAGCAGCCAAGGGAATGGCGGGACCCCTCCGGATACGCAGTATTTT
>15|.|many|TRBV15|TRBJ2-1
CATSRDRGSYNEQFF
TGTGCCACCAGCAGAGATCGGGGCTCCTACAATGAGCAGTTCTTC
>15|.|few|TRBV12-3/TRBV12-4|TRBJ1-2
CASSFRGSSNYGYTF
TGTGCCAGCAGTTTCCGGGGCAGTTCTAACTATGGCTACACCTTC
>13|TRBD1|many|TRBV5-1|TRBJ2-3
CASETGETDTQYF
TGCGCCAGTGAGACAGGGGAAACAGATACGCAGTATTTT
>19|TRBD2|few|TRBV20-1|TRBJ2-3
CSARRGLAGVGIGTDTQYF
TGCAGTGCTAGAAGGGGACTAGCGGGAGTCGGGATTGGCACAGATACGCAGTATTTT
>15|.|few|TRBV27|TRBJ2-1
CASSPPRQEYNEQFF
TGTGCCAGCAGTCCTCCCAGACAAGAGTACAATGAGCAGTTCTTC
>14|TRBD1|.|TRBV5-1|TRBJ1-2
CASSSRDRGEVYTF
TGCGCCAGCAGCTCACGGGACAGGGGAGAGGTCTACACCTTC
>15|TRBD1|many|TRBV6-1|TRBJ2-7
CASSEDPDRGYEQYF
TGTGCCAGCAGTGAAGATCCGGACAGGGGTTACGAGCAGTACTTC
>16|TRBD1|many|TRBV27|TRBJ1-4
CASRSGTGGRGEKLFF
TGTGCCAGCAGGTCCGGGACAGGGGGCAGGGGTGAAAAACTGTTTTTT
>14|.|many|TRBV10-3|TRBJ2-2
CAIRGELNTGELFF
TGTGCCATCAGGGGGGAACTGAACACCGGGGAGCTGTTTTTT
>13|.|.|TRBV7-2|TRBJ1-4
CASSLTTNEKLFF
TGTGCCAGCAGCTTAACCACTAATGAAAAACTGTTTTTT
>14|TRBD1|many|TRBV5-1|TRBJ1-1
CASSPDRAHTEAFF
TGCGCCAGCAGCCCGGACAGGGCCCACACTGAAGCTTTCTTT
>13|TRBD1|many|TRBV29-1|TRBJ2-3
CSHDRGQKDTQYF
TGCAGCCATGACAGGGGACAGAAGGATACGCAGTATTTT
>14|.|few|TRBV9|TRBJ2-3
CASSVARGGDTQYF
TGTGCCAGCAGCGTAGCAAGGGGGGGCGATACGCAGTATTTT
>20|TRBD2|many|TRBV4-3|TRBJ2-7
CASSQARVPGLAGGNYEQYF
TGCGCCAGCAGCCAAGCGAGGGTGCCGGGACTAGCGGGAGGGAACTACGAGCAGTACTTC
>15|TRBD2|.|TRBV5-5|TRBJ2-3
CASNFREAGGDTQYF
TGTGCCAGCAACTTCCGGGAGGCCGGGGGAGATACGCAGTATTTT
>16|.|.|TRBV20-1|TRBJ2-1
CSAESGLLDGYNEQFF
TGCAGTGCAGAATCTGGACTCCTGGACGGGTACAATGAGCAGTTCTTC
>14|TRBD1|many|TRBV28|TRBJ1-5
CASSQTGRWAPQHF
TGTGCCAGCAGTCAGACAGGGAGGTGGGCGCCCCAGCATTTT
>12|.|many|TRBV16|TRBJ2-2
CASSQQSGELFF
TGTGCCAGCAGCCAGCAAAGCGGGGAGCTGTTTTTT
>18|TRBD1|many|TRBV27|TRBJ1-1
CASSSNLPGQGSNTEAFF
TGTGCCAGCAGTTCGAACCTCCCGGGACAGGGGTCGAACACTGAAGCTTTCTTT